These T cell receptor beta chains were read from a single sample in a study of cytomegalovirus exposure and HLA in healthy donors. Produced via immunoSEQ multiplex PCR; TCRdb's table is partial and in-frame only. The data hold 70,000 to 85,000 clones, with more than 50% observed a single time. Sequences were obtained from PBMCs. The source is a male donor in good health and CMV-seropositive. The CDR3 runs from the conserved cysteine through the conserved F or W. D genes are given only for firm matches. Size tells how often a clone was seen (once, few, many) or the class of an expanded clone, and some rows leave it out.

d_call j_call v_call clone_size cdr3_nt cdr3_aa
- TRBJ2-1 TRBV4-2 - TGTGCCAGCAGCCAAGATCATGACCCCCAGGGGCCCTACAATGAGCAGTTCTTC CASSQDHDPQGPYNEQFF
TRBD1 TRBJ1-1 TRBV15 - TGTGCCACCAGCAGAGAATTACAGGGGACAACTGAAGCTTTCTTT CATSRELQGTTEAFF
TRBD2 TRBJ2-7 TRBV2 - TGTGCCTCCGGGGGGGAATGGGTAGGCGAGCAGTACTTC CASGGEWVGEQYF
- TRBJ2-5 TRBV9 - TGTGCCAGCAGCGTAGCTGGGCGGGGAGATCAAGAGACCCAGTACTTC CASSVAGRGDQETQYF
TRBD2 TRBJ2-3 TRBV9 - TGTGCCAGCAGCGTAGCTACCGGGGGGTCGGATACGCAGTATTTT CASSVATGGSDTQYF
TRBD1 TRBJ1-5 TRBV30 - TGTGGGCGGACATCGCAAAGGACAGGGGGCAATCAGCCCCAGCATTTT CGRTSQRTGGNQPQHF
- TRBJ2-2 TRBV6-6 - TGTGCCAGCAGTCCCCGGAGAGCGGAGAACACCGGGGAGCTGTTTTTT CASSPRRAENTGELFF
- TRBJ1-2 TRBV12-2 - TGTGCAAGTCCCGAGGTTTCGAGACAGGACTATGGCTACACCTTC CASPEVSRQDYGYTF
TRBD2 TRBJ2-1 TRBV7-3 - TGTGCCAGCAGCCTACTAGCGGGAGGGTACAATGAGCAGTTCTTC CASSLLAGGYNEQFF
- TRBJ1-1 TRBV29-1 - TGCAGCGCTTCTGGGCCCGTAAGAAACACTGAAGCTTTCTTT CSASGPVRNTEAFF
TRBD1 TRBJ1-2 TRBV11-2 - TGTGCCAGCAGCGAGGACAGGGGTCGTATCTATGGCTACACCTTC CASSEDRGRIYGYTF
TRBD2 TRBJ2-1 TRBV6-5 - TGTGCCAGCAGTTTAGCGGGGGCCTCCTACAATGAGCAGTTCTTC CASSLAGASYNEQFF
- TRBJ2-7 TRBV5-8 - TGTGCCAGCAGCAGGGGCGGCTACGAGCAGTACTTC CASSRGGYEQYF
- TRBJ2-5 TRBV29-1 - TGCAGCGTGGGAACAGGGCTGGAGACCCAGTACTTC CSVGTGLETQYF
TRBD1 TRBJ2-7 TRBV29-1 - TGCAGCGGCACAGGGGGAAGGGGCTACGGGCAGTACTTC CSGTGGRGYGQYF
- TRBJ2-5 TRBV7-9 few TGTGCCAGCAGCTTAGAGCCAGGGGGGAAAGAGACCCAGTACTTC CASSLEPGGKETQYF
TRBD1 TRBJ1-2 TRBV6-1 - TGTGCCAGCACCGGGACAGAGAAGGGATCCTATGGCTACACCTTC CASTGTEKGSYGYTF
TRBD1 TRBJ1-2 TRBV5-6 - TGTGCCAGCAGCTTGGGGACAGGGGTGACCTATGGCTACACCTTC CASSLGTGVTYGYTF
TRBD1 TRBJ2-7 TRBV5-5 - TGTGCCAGCAGCTTGGGGACAGGTTTCTCCTACGAGCAGTACTTC CASSLGTGFSYEQYF
- TRBJ1-5 TRBV9 once TGTGCCAGCAGCGTAGCCGATCGGCAGCCCCAGCATTTT CASSVADRQPQHF
- TRBJ2-7 TRBV9 - TGTGCCAGCAGCATCCACACAGGGTCCCCCTACGAGCAGTACTTC CASSIHTGSPYEQYF
- TRBJ2-3 TRBV27 - TGTGCCAGCATGAAACAGGGGGGGACAGATACGCAGTATTTT CASMKQGGTDTQYF
TRBD2 TRBJ2-2 TRBV5-4 - TGTGCCAGCAGCCTTACTAGCGCGAACACCGGGGAGCTGTTTTTT CASSLTSANTGELFF
- TRBJ2-3 TRBV7-8 - TGTGCCAGCAGCTTACAGGGAAAGCCCCAGTATTTT CASSLQGKPQYF
TRBD2 TRBJ2-3 TRBV10-3 - TGTGCCATCAGTTTACTAGCGGGAGTAAGCACAGATACGCAGTATTTT CAISLLAGVSTDTQYF
- TRBJ1-3 TRBV5-1 few TGCGCCAGCAGCTTGGATGGAGGGTACTCTGGAAACACCATATATTTT CASSLDGGYSGNTIYF
- TRBJ1-1 TRBV7-6 - TGTGCCAGCAGCTCCCCGGGAGGGTTGAACACTGAAGCTTTCTTT CASSSPGGLNTEAFF
- TRBJ2-5 TRBV18 - TGTGCCAGCTCACCAGGCATTCAAGAGACCCAGTACTTC CASSPGIQETQYF
- TRBJ2-7 TRBV5-1 - TGCGCCAGCTGGGACACGATCTACGAGCAGTACTTC CASWDTIYEQYF
- TRBJ2-1 TRBV29-1 - TGCAGCGCCGGAGGGGTACACAACAATGAGCAGTTCTTC CSAGGVHNNEQFF
TRBD1 TRBJ1-5 TRBV5-5 - TGTGCCAGCAGCCTCCTTTTGGGCACACAGGGGGCGAGCAATCAGCCCCAGCATTTT CASSLLLGTQGASNQPQHF
- TRBJ1-1 TRBV27 - TGTGCCAGCAGTTTAGGGGGGGCGAACACTGAAGCTTTCTTT CASSLGGANTEAFF
- TRBJ2-7 TRBV9 - TGTGCCAGCAGCGTAGTAATCGGCTACGAGCAGTACTTC CASSVVIGYEQYF
- TRBJ2-2 TRBV28 - TGTGCCAGCAGTTTACCCAGGGGAAACACCGGGGAGCTGTTTTTT CASSLPRGNTGELFF
- TRBJ2-7 TRBV28 few TGTGCCAGCAACCTACAGGGTACCCTCGAGCAGTACTTC CASNLQGTLEQYF
- TRBJ1-5 TRBV2 - TGTGCCAGCAGTGAACGACAGGTTAACCCCTATCAGCCCCAGCATTTT CASSERQVNPYQPQHF
- TRBJ1-5 TRBV28 - TGTGCCAGCGAGACGAGGGGCAATCAGCCCCAGCATTTT CASETRGNQPQHF
TRBD1 TRBJ2-7 TRBV7-8 few TGTGCCAGCAGTTCAGGACAGGGGGCGTCGGACGAGCAGTACTTC CASSSGQGASDEQYF
- TRBJ1-1 TRBV10-3 - TGTGCCATCAGTGACGGAGGAGTGAACACTGAAGCTTTCTTT CAISDGGVNTEAFF
- TRBJ2-1 TRBV27 few TGTGCCAGCACCGGGCTCGGGACTGGTACGTACAATGAGCAGTTCTTC CASTGLGTGTYNEQFF
TRBD2 TRBJ2-1 TRBV5-1 few TGCGCCAGCAGCTTGGGGGCTAGCGGGGGCTACTACAATGAGCAGTTCTTC CASSLGASGGYYNEQFF
- TRBJ1-3 TRBV5-4 few TGTGCCAGCAGCCCCTCGGGCTCTGGAAACACCATATATTTT CASSPSGSGNTIYF
- TRBJ1-2 TRBV6-5 few TGTGCCAGCGGCCCGGGAAATGGCTACACCTTC CASGPGNGYTF
- TRBJ2-7 TRBV7-3 - TGTGCCAGCAGGGTCCAGTCGAACTCCTACGAGCAGTACTTC CASRVQSNSYEQYF
TRBD2 TRBJ2-2 TRBV5-4 - TGTGCCAGCAGCGGAAAGACTAGCGGGGGTTTGAACACCGGGGAGCTGTTTTTT CASSGKTSGGLNTGELFF
TRBD1 TRBJ1-2 TRBV28 - TGTGCCAGCAGTGCGGGACAGCTCTATGGCTACACCTTC CASSAGQLYGYTF
- TRBJ2-3 TRBV4-3 few TGCGCCAGCAGCCAAGATCGTGGTAGCGGTACAGATACGCAGTATTTT CASSQDRGSGTDTQYF
- TRBJ1-1 TRBV27 - TGTGCCAGCAGTTTGGCCGGGGTAAACACTGAAGCTTTCTTT CASSLAGVNTEAFF
TRBD2 TRBJ2-1 TRBV5-3 - TGTGCCAGAAGCTTGTACCTAGCGGGACCGGGGGGGAATGAGCAGTTCTTC CARSLYLAGPGGNEQFF
- TRBJ2-7 TRBV5-1 - TGCGCCAGCAGCAATACGGGTTCCTACGAGCAGTACTTC CASSNTGSYEQYF
TRBD2 TRBJ2-1 TRBV5-1 few TGCGCCAGCAGCTTGGGGGGGGGACCCTACAATGAGCAGTTCTTC CASSLGGGPYNEQFF